The rows below give T cell receptor beta chains drawn from one sample of a study of T cells in Graves' hyperthyroidism and ophthalmopathy. A single record per CDR3 protein comes from TCRdb applying MiXCR to the multiplex PCR reads. The sample lists 200,000 to 250,000 distinct CDR3 sequences, approximately 16% occurring once. Source material: blood. Receptors originate from a woman younger than 35 with Graves' ophthalmopathy. Each CDR3 is given with its conserved first and last residue. A D gene is named only where the DNA matches it firmly. Clone size is not always given. Where it is, it says once, few, many or a class for expanded clones.

j_call	clone_size	d_call	v_call	cdr3_nt	cdr3_aa
TRBJ2-7	many	-	TRBV7-9	TGTGCCAGCAGCCCTGTGGATGCCTACGAGCAGTACTTC	CASSPVDAYEQYF
TRBJ2-5	many	TRBD2	TRBV3-1	TGTGCCAGCAGCCAATTTTCGGGGAGGGGACAAGAGACCCAGTACTTC	CASSQFSGRGQETQYF
TRBJ1-1	many	-	TRBV9	TGTGCCAGCAGCAAAGGAGTAACTGAAGCTTTCTTT	CASSKGVTEAFF
TRBJ1-3	many	-	TRBV3-1	TGTGCCAGCAGCCAAGACTGGGGTTCTGGAAACACCATATATTTT	CASSQDWGSGNTIYF
TRBJ2-7	-	TRBD2	TRBV6-1	TGTGCCAGCAACCCTGGCGGGAGGGCCTACGAGCAGTACTTC	CASNPGGRAYEQYF
TRBJ2-4	many	-	TRBV6-2/TRBV6-3	TGTGCCAGCAGTGCCGGAGCCAAAAACATTCAGTACTTC	CASSAGAKNIQYF
TRBJ2-1	many	TRBD2	TRBV6-2/TRBV6-3	TGTGCCAGCAGTCCAGGACTAGTATCCAGTGAGCAGTTCTTC	CASSPGLVSSEQFF
TRBJ2-1	many	TRBD1	TRBV9	TGTGCCAGCAGCGCAGGGACAGCCCATGAGCAGTTCTTC	CASSAGTAHEQFF
TRBJ2-7	many	TRBD2	TRBV19	TGTGCCAGTAGTATCCGCGCTAGCGGGAGGTCCCCTTCGGTGGAGCAGTACTTC	CASSIRASGRSPSVEQYF
TRBJ2-2	once	-	TRBV12-3/TRBV12-4	TGTGCCAGCAGCGTCCAAGGGCCGAACACCGGGGAGCTGTTTTTT	CASSVQGPNTGELFF
TRBJ1-1	many	TRBD1	TRBV28	TGTGCCAGCAGTACAGGGGTTTATACTGAAGCTTTCTTT	CASSTGVYTEAFF
TRBJ2-3	few	-	TRBV4-2	TGTGCCAGCAGCTTTTTGGGGGGCGGTGGCACAGATACGCAGTATTTT	CASSFLGGGGTDTQYF
TRBJ2-7	few	TRBD2	TRBV27	TGTGCCAGCAGTTTCGGACTAGCGTCTCTCGAATCCAACGAGCAGTACTTC	CASSFGLASLESNEQYF
TRBJ1-1	many	TRBD1	TRBV6-1	TGTGCCAGCAGCCGGGACAGGGGGCCTGAAGCTTTCTTT	CASSRDRGPEAFF
TRBJ2-1	-	-	TRBV5-5	TGTGCCAGCAGCTCAGTTCCGTCGGCTGAGCAGTTCTTC	CASSSVPSAEQFF
TRBJ1-6	many	TRBD1	TRBV28	TGTGCCAGCAGCTCTACAGGGGGCTGGGATTCACCCCTCCACTTT	CASSSTGGWDSPLHF
TRBJ2-3	many	TRBD2	TRBV11-2	TGTGCCAGCAGGACTAAATCGGGACTAGCGGGGGGACAATACTTCACAGATACGCAGTATTTT	CASRTKSGLAGGQYFTDTQYF
TRBJ1-2	many	-	TRBV20-1	TGCAGTGCGGGGCCTTATGGCTACACCTTC	CSAGPYGYTF
TRBJ2-1	many	-	TRBV15	TGTGCCACCAGCAGAGATTTGGCACAGGAGCAGTTCTTC	CATSRDLAQEQFF
TRBJ2-5	many	TRBD2	TRBV14	TGTGCCAGCAGCCACCGACTAGCGGACTCCCAAAAGACCCAGTACTTC	CASSHRLADSQKTQYF
TRBJ2-2	-	-	TRBV10-3	TGTGCCACCCGTCCCATGGACACTTTTAACACCGGGGAGCTGTTTTTT	CATRPMDTFNTGELFF
TRBJ2-1	many	-	TRBV5-1	TGCGCCAGCAGCTTGACCAGACCGAATCACAATGAGCAGTTCTTC	CASSLTRPNHNEQFF
TRBJ2-1	-	TRBD2	TRBV29-1	TGCAGCGTCTCCTACCCCGGGACTAGCGGGATAGGGTTCAATGAGCAGTTCTTC	CSVSYPGTSGIGFNEQFF
TRBJ2-3	many	-	TRBV27	TGTGCCAGCAGTTTCCGGCTCTGGGGAACAGATACGCAGTATTTT	CASSFRLWGTDTQYF
TRBJ1-6	many	-	TRBV12-3/TRBV12-4	TGTGCCAGCAGTTTAACCACCCTCGGCTCCTCACCCCTCCACTTT	CASSLTTLGSSPLHF
TRBJ2-2	many	-	TRBV3-1	TGTGCCAGCAGCCAAGGTGGGAGCCACACCGGGGAGCTGTTTTTT	CASSQGGSHTGELFF
TRBJ2-5	-	-	TRBV9	TGTGCCAGCAGCGCGAACCAAGAGACCCAGTACTTC	CASSANQETQYF